This T cell receptor beta chain was recorded in a study of T cells in localized non-small cell lung cancer (TCRdb year 2020). About the full investigation: The study examined T cell repertoires in 236 patients with early-stage NSCLC and compared tumors with uninvolved tumor-adjacent lungs. The cohort consisted of under 300 treatment-naive NSCLC patients whose localized lung tumors had been resected. The mean age of the NSCLC patients was roughly 70 years, with approximately 130 men and 100 to 110 women. General conclusions and limits of the study: Multi-region tumor sequencing was not performed, so intratumor heterogeneity could not be excluded. Uninvolved tumor-adjacent lung showed the highest T cell clonality, higher than tumor, which suggests more focused antigenic responses in the uninvolved tumor-adjacent lung. Because of the exploratory design, TCR variables were selected using unadjusted p-values without false-discovery rate correction. Higher blood T cell density associated with longer overall survival, while higher adjacent-lung clonality associated with shorter survival. A median of 57 of the top 100 tumor clones turned up in the paired uninvolved adjacent lung, and some 28 of those clones also ranked among the top 100 of that same adjacent lung.

Worth noting for this clone: Which antigen it targets is not known. Base qualities are not at hand, and no much larger clone is one base apart.

The immunoSEQ Assay was used to sequence TCR beta CDR3 regions from DNA. As for the authors' bioinformatics: T cell density was computed as TCR beta template counts normalized to usable DNA estimated by amplifying housekeeping genes. Richness was estimated with the preseqR package, extrapolating to 400,000 templates for PBMC samples and 120,000 templates for tissue samples. Clonality was defined by subtracting Pielou's evenness from one. Differential abundance testing on productive amino-acid clonotypes, with a minimum total count of 5 and an alpha of 0.1, was used to identify tissue-enriched TCRs. The Jaccard Index and the Morisita Overlap Index were used to measure how much the repertoires overlapped between compartments. GLIPH grouped TCR beta CDR3s together with public tetramer-defined viral CDR3s, and a viral motif had to include at least three viral sequences and show V-gene enrichment. TCRdb obtained this table from immuneACCESS and retained in-frame rearrangements with V and J assigned. These tables miss some clones; where compared with another copy, unresolved V genes account for less than half of the shortfall, and the remainder is unexplained. V, J and clone size are taken as reported in that table, and D and trimming were inferred from the DNA itself. Recorded for this sample are fewer than 35,000 clones; around four fifths of them occurred a single time. The biggest ten clones account for about two fifths of the sample.

There are 13 amino acids in the CDR3, from cysteine to phenylalanine inclusive. CDR3 DNA is the only sequence kept; it has 39 bases, read in frame from the first base. CDR1 and CDR2, looked up from the germline V gene, are SGHNT and YENEEA. V and J lose 3 bases and 5 bases, and a span of 10 bases separates them. At diagnosis, peripheral blood, uninvolved tumor-adjacent lung and tumor were collected and stored as a combination of fresh-frozen and FFPE material. For TCR repertoire profiling, blood samples were analyzed as peripheral blood mononuclear cells. The sequence links TRBV11-3 to TRBJ1-2; the D gene is possibly TRBD1, with 5 bases matching. This material consisted of peripheral blood, taken before any cancer treatment. This clonotype was sampled from a male donor older than 55 with stage II squamous cell lung carcinoma. The nucleotide sequence is TGTGCCAGCAGCTTTGGCGAGGGGTATGGCTACACCTTC. Protein translation: CASSFGEGYGYTF.